This T cell receptor beta chain appears in the sequencing data of a study of shared clonotypes between healthy human individuals. This clone was observed at least ten times. Its target is unknown. This CDR3 region has 12 residues. Trimming removed 3 bases at V and 9 bases at J, with 12 bases between. CDR1 is SGHVS, CDR2 FQNEAQ, per germline. Study observations and caveats: Shared across a few donors were roughly 4.8% of the naive CD4 clonotypes. Generally, naive subsets (rather than memory subsets) showed larger estimated richness.

Sorted-subset replicate PCRs used about 200 ng DNA, tens of thousands of T cell genomes. Study processing details: Filtering differed, since immunoSEQ gave only junction sequences and no quality scores. Clones were read by immunoSEQ multiplex PCR, and TCRdb kept only the in-frame ones, dropping some. V and J calls and clone size are copied from that table; D and trimming were computed from the DNA. This sample has some 360,000 clones, with less than 85% found just once. This chain connects TRBV7-8 to TRBJ2-7, with D possibly matching TRBD1 (7 bases). The sample taken for sequencing was memory CD4+ T cells sorted from blood. The subset: CD45RA-negative fraction. This receptor was identified in a man under 40 in good health. The CDR3 sequence is CASSFGQGGQYF. The CDR3, as DNA: TGTGCCAGCAGCTTTGGCCAGGGGGGGCAGTACTTC. The full variable domain, rest sourced from reference TRBV7-8 and TRBJ2-7, is GAGVSQSPRYKVAKRGQDVALRCDPISGHVSLFWYQQALGQGPEFLTYFQNEAQLDKSGLPSDRFFAERPEGSVSTLKIQRTQQEDSAVYLCASSFGQGGQYFGPGTRLTVT.